This TCR beta chain is drawn from a study of blood T cell repertoires in COVID-19. Original methodology: Reference gene primer amplification gave estimated nucleated cell counts. Generated by immunoSEQ multiplex PCR, the TCRdb table keeps only in-frame clones and is missing some. That table gives V, J and clone size, and the DNA gave D and trimming. The sample records a few hundred thousand clones, around 92% being singletons. V shed 6 bases, J shed 6 bases, and the junction held 9 bases outside the gene matches. The V gene's germline CDR1 is SGHNT and CDR2 YYREEE (reference sequence). This CDR3 spans 14 amino acids.

The sample comprised PBMCs or T cells enriched from blood (not recorded which). The sequence came from a woman aged 55-70 years who had recovered from COVID-19. This chain connects TRBV5-4 to TRBJ1-2, with 9 bases matching TRBD1. The DNA of the CDR3 is TGTGCCAGCACCTTACCGGGACAGGGCGATGGCTACACCTTC. Encoded protein: CASTLPGQGDGYTF.